The source of this T cell receptor beta chain is a study of early T cells in non-severe SARS-CoV-2 infection. Study context: Sequencing of unsorted whole blood was done on bulk RNA, leaving chains unpaired.

Each cDNA molecule carried a unique molecular identifier. TCRdb reanalysed the 5' RACE reads using MiXCR and keeps one entry per CDR3 protein. The sample has over 25,000 distinct CDR3 sequences; around 5.4% are singletons. Details on this clonotype: The junction departs from the called germline gene at one end, perhaps through a read error.

This clonotype was obtained from an adult who was a healthcare worker with PCR-confirmed SARS-CoV-2 infection or an uninfected control (not recorded which). Material for sequencing was whole blood.

In DNA, the CDR3 is TGTGTCAGCAGTGTGAACACAGACTACGAGCAGTACTTC. This encodes CVSSVNTDYEQYF. This chain links TRBV28 with TRBJ2-7, with D unclear. The CDR3 totals 13 residues. Germline-derived CDR1 and CDR2 are MDHEN and SYDVKM.